Listed below are T cell receptor beta chains from one sample, sequenced in a study of shared clonotypes between healthy human individuals. Profiling relied on immunoSEQ multiplex PCR, and the TCRdb table lists in-frame clones only, not all of them. Of 1.6 million or so clones in the sample, less than 99% were seen once. The sample comprised naive CD4+ T cells sorted from blood. These TCRs come from a young man in good health. Each CDR3 is given with its conserved first and last residue.

>TRBV5-1|TRBJ2-1
CASSYGLAGDEQFF
>TRBV25-1|TRBJ1-3
CASSDRDPTGNTIYF
>TRBV28|TRBJ2-5
CASSSPAQKTETQYF
>TRBV5-4|TRBJ2-7
CASSPSGSSYEQYF
>TRBV4-2|TRBJ1-3
CASSQVDGAGNTIYF
>TRBV19|TRBJ1-1
CASSIARQGAGTEAFF
>TRBV7-9|TRBJ2-5
CASSLSGEETQYF
>TRBV5-1|TRBJ2-5
CASSLGQVWETQYF
>TRBV16|TRBJ2-5
CASSQSLRGPYQETQYF
>TRBV6-6|TRBJ1-1
CASRNRETEAFF
>TRBV7-6|TRBJ2-2
CASSPRAGELFF
>TRBV18|TRBJ2-1
CASSPKSANEQFF
>TRBV2|TRBJ2-7
CASSGVGLVYEQYF
>TRBV5-1|TRBJ2-7
CASSPGRGRSYEQYF
>TRBV4-3|TRBJ2-5
CASSQATGTEETQYF
>TRBV10-3|TRBJ2-1
CAIRDLDDEQFF
>TRBV10-2|TRBJ1-3
CASRVGNTIYF
>TRBV28|TRBJ2-7
CASSFRGVNYEQYF
>TRBV10-1|TRBJ1-1
CASKKHQGNTEAFF
>TRBV27|TRBJ2-7
CASSLSKAGRIDYEQYF
>TRBV10-1|TRBJ1-2
CASSRDGSYGYTF
>TRBV5-6|TRBJ1-2
CASSLRLDGYTF
>TRBV7-2|TRBJ1-4
CASSILPSRYEKLFF
>TRBV4-2|TRBJ2-5
CASSQDGGQHAGTQYF
>TRBV18|TRBJ1-1
CASSSLRGLDAFF
>TRBV28|TRBJ1-2
CASSPPRDRVIYGYTF
>TRBV5-1|TRBJ1-1
CASSEGQVYTEAFF
>TRBV7-3|TRBJ2-3
CASSPGGDTQYF
>TRBV28|TRBJ2-3
CASSWGTSTDTQYF
>TRBV5-1|TRBJ2-1
CASSFGLAGAYNEQFF
>TRBV29-1|TRBJ2-2
CSVGTGIGELFF
>TRBV9|TRBJ2-3
CASSISGRAPDTQYF
>TRBV23-1|TRBJ2-7
CASSQYPTAAYEQYF
>TRBV28|TRBJ2-3
CASSFTRTSGSITQYF
>TRBV5-5|TRBJ1-2
CASSFPQGGGYTF
>TRBV7-7|TRBJ2-2
CASSLVFGVHTGELFF
>TRBV19|TRBJ1-5
CASSMGRGLQPQHF
>TRBV7-2|TRBJ2-1
CASSSIIPPDEQFF
>TRBV5-1|TRBJ2-7
CASSFGLADSYEQYF
>TRBV10-1|TRBJ2-1
CASSGSSYNEQFF
>TRBV11-2|TRBJ2-5
CASSLGNRETQYF
>TRBV6-1|TRBJ1-2
CASSEAARDSINYGYTF
>TRBV27|TRBJ1-5
CASSPLKGREPQHF
>TRBV7-3|TRBJ2-2
CASSLSRGQTGELFF
>TRBV18|TRBJ1-4
CASSPRGTNEKLFF
>TRBV5-1|TRBJ2-1
CASSPLATGGYNEQFF
>TRBV9|TRBJ1-1
CATPGTEAFF
>TRBV10-2|TRBJ1-5
CASSGILPGQGRVQPQHF
>TRBV5-1|TRBJ1-4
CASSPSRGPGEKLFF
>TRBV7-8|TRBJ2-1
CASSPQGLVGSNEQFF
>TRBV9|TRBJ2-7
CASSVTGATRYEQYF
>TRBV28|TRBJ1-2
CASSTGGPNYGYTF
>TRBV12-5|TRBJ2-3
CASGPGGSDTQYF
>TRBV5-1|TRBJ2-7
CASSDRGQGFDEQYF
>TRBV7-2|TRBJ1-1
CASSLGLTAEAFF
>TRBV7-2|TRBJ1-1
CASSFLKRQGAPPTEAFF
>TRBV5-6|TRBJ2-1
CASSLVGMSSYNEQFF